The 28 T cell receptor beta chains given below trace back to one sample, sequenced in a study of OX40 agonist ivuxolimab in advanced cancers. The library was produced with the immunoSEQ multiplex PCR assay. The table was pulled from immuneACCESS by TCRdb, which kept in-frame rearrangements only. Such tables lose some clones; where checked, under half of the loss comes from unresolved V genes, and the rest has no known cause. The sample table lists almost 70,000 clones, around 90% of them with a count of one. Over 9.5% of the sample is taken by the ten largest. This specimen consisted of CD4+ or CD8+ T cells sorted from blood, obtained in a trial of the OX40 agonist ivuxolimab. Every receptor here comes from an adult with an advanced solid tumor such as melanoma, head and neck, liver or kidney cancer.

This chain connects TRBV5-1 to TRBJ1-4, with no clear D. The germline V gene has CDR1 SGHRS and CDR2 YFSETQ. With 0 bases removed from V and 8 bases from J, the gap between germline ends came to 17 bases. The CDR3 spans 16 residues. This CDR3 reads CASSLVFGSAREKLFF. The CDR3 DNA reads TGCGCCAGCAGCTTGGTATTCGGCAGCGCGAGAGAAAAACTGTTTTTT.

The genes are TRBV5-4 and TRBJ2-3, with 14 bases matching TRBD2. Per the germline V gene, CDR1 is SGHNT and CDR2 is YYREEE (reference sequence). The CDR3 runs 16 residues. Trimming removed 4 bases from V and 6 bases from J; junction bases left unmatched: 7. This chain's CDR3 is CASSKGTSGSRDTQYF. The CDR3 bases are TGTGCCAGCAGCAAGGGGACTAGCGGGAGCCGGGATACGCAGTATTTT.

This sequence joins TRBV7-2 and TRBJ2-1; TRBD2 matches 16 bases. This CDR3 spans 20 amino acids. Germline CDR1 SGHTA, CDR2 FQGNSA. Trimming removed 0 bases from V and 7 bases from J; junction bases left unmatched: 12. The CDR3 loop is CASSLAPGLAGGQGRNEQFF. As DNA, the CDR3 is TGTGCCAGCAGCTTAGCCCCGGGACTAGCGGGAGGGCAAGGGCGGAATGAGCAGTTCTTC.

This chain connects TRBV28 to TRBJ2-7, with 7 bases fitting TRBD2. Unmatched junction bases numbered 10, after V lost 6 bases and J lost 5 bases. This CDR3 has 14 amino acids. Germline loops: CDR1 MDHEN, CDR2 SYDVKM. The CDR3 DNA is TGTGCCAGCAGACCGAGCGGGACCACCCACGAGCAGTACTTC. Its translation: CASRPSGTTHEQYF.

The gene calls are TRBV4-3 and TRBJ2-5; 11 bases align to TRBD2. Germline lookup yields CDR1 LGHNA and CDR2 YSLEER. V shed 4 bases and J 5 bases; nucleotides not matched to a gene: 9. The CDR3 sequence is 16 residues long. The CDR3 loop is CASSLFPGLAVETQYF. As DNA, the CDR3 is TGCGCCAGCAGCCTTTTCCCGGGACTAGCGGTGGAGACCCAGTACTTC.

The rearrangement links TRBV4-2 to TRBJ1-1, with D uncertain. The CDR3 has 13 amino acids. Germline V gene data show CDR1 as LGHNA and CDR2 as YNFKEQ. Trimming pared 1 base from V and 1 base from J, leaving 4 bases between. CDR3: CASSQARNTEAFF. The CDR3 DNA reads as TGTGCCAGCAGCCAAGCTAGGAACACTGAAGCTTTCTTT.

The CDR3 reads CASTTPQVLAPQETQYF. For the CDR3, the DNA is TGTGCCAGCACAACGCCTCAGGTGCTAGCCCCCCAAGAGACCCAGTACTTC. J is TRBJ2-5 and V is TRBV27, with D maybe TRBD2 (5 bases). Germline CDR1 and CDR2: MNHEY and SMNVEV (reference sequence). The CDR3 has 17 amino acids. Trimming took 7 bases from V and 1 from J, leaving 22 bases between them.

The chain uses TRBV29-1 and TRBJ2-7, with 8 bases matching TRBD1. Germline V CDR1 and CDR2: SQVTM, ANQGSEA. CDR3 length: 14 amino acids. The V segment lost 6 bases and the J segment 0 bases; nucleotides outside the gene matches: 7. Written as DNA, the CDR3 is TGCAGCGTCACAGACAGGGGCAACTCCTACGAGCAGTACTTC. Translated: CSVTDRGNSYEQYF.

The genes are TRBV9 and TRBJ2-7, with 10 bases that match TRBD2. Germline CDR1 and CDR2: SGDLS and YYNGEE. The junction had 5 bases not matched to a gene; V was cut back by 0 bases and J by 2 bases. The CDR3 spans 16 residues. This CDR3 reads CASSVVPAGGPYEQYF. The CDR3 nucleotides are TGTGCCAGCAGCGTAGTACCAGCGGGAGGGCCCTACGAGCAGTACTTC.

The rearrangement uses TRBV27 and TRBJ1-1; D gene ambiguous. The CDR3 is made up of 14 amino acids. Trimming took off 2 bases at V and 3 bases at J, with 10 bases between the two ends. Germline CDR1 and CDR2: MNHEY and SMNVEV (reference sequence). CDR3 sequence reads: CASSLRGWDTEAFF. The CDR3, as DNA: TGTGCCAGCAGTTTACGAGGGTGGGACACTGAAGCTTTCTTT.

This clone was seen a few times. The chain recombines TRBV9 with TRBJ2-1, with 12 bases matching TRBD2. The junction had 12 bases not matched to a gene; V was cut back by 0 bases and J by 5 bases. From germline, CDR1 is SGDLS and CDR2 YYNGEE. The CDR3 has 19 amino acids. The CDR3 here is CASSVGPASGRAGHNEQFF. The CDR3 region has the DNA TGTGCCAGCAGCGTAGGGCCCGCTAGCGGGAGGGCCGGGCACAATGAGCAGTTCTTC. Full variable domain (outside the CDR3, taken from reference TRBV9 and TRBJ2-1): DSGVTQTPKHLITATGQRVTLRCSPRSGDLSVYWYQQSLDQGLQFLIQYYNGEERAKGNILERFSAQQFPDLHSELNLSSLELGDSALYFCASSVGPASGRAGHNEQFFGPGTRLTVL.

Points on this clone: A much larger clone differs from this one at a single base, so this may be a read error. This sequence joins TRBV2 and TRBJ2-7; no clear D. The CDR3 consists of 11 residues. Germline CDR1 is SNHLY and CDR2 is FYNNEI. V was clipped by 0 bases and J by 3 bases, with 0 bases between them. The CDR3 reads CASSEAYEQYF. The DNA of the CDR3 is TGTGCCAGCAGTGAAGCCTACGAGCAGTACTTC.

This sequence joins TRBV11-3 and TRBJ2-7; either TRBD1 or TRBD2 may fit D (5 bases each). In germline, CDR1 is SGHNT, CDR2 YENEEA. CDR3 length: 14 residues. Trimming left V 3 bases short and J 0 bases short, with 9 bases between. The DNA of the CDR3 is TGTGCCAGCAGCTTCGGTGGGGGCTCCTACGAGCAGTACTTC. Protein: CASSFGGGSYEQYF.

The chain uses TRBV4-3 and TRBJ2-5, with D maybe TRBD2 (6 bases). Looked up from germline, CDR1 is LGHNA and CDR2 is YSLEER. The CDR3 covers 17 residues. V lost 0 bases and J lost 5, with 19 bases in between. For the CDR3, the DNA is TGCGCCAGCAGCCAAGAAGGAGGGGCGGGCCGGTTGGAGACCCAGTACTTC. Its translation: CASSQEGGAGRLETQYF.

V gene TRBV7-9 combines with J gene TRBJ2-7; D is unresolved. The CDR3 has 15 residues. Germline loops: CDR1 SEHNR, CDR2 FQNEAQ (reference sequence). Deletions cut 1 base from V and 0 bases from J, with 10 bases between. The CDR3 loop reads CASSLVTRSSYEQYF. The CDR3 coding sequence is TGTGCCAGCAGCTTAGTGACCCGGAGCTCCTACGAGCAGTACTTC.

The chain uses TRBV4-3 and TRBJ2-7; D gene unclear. Germline V gene lookup returns CDR1 LGHNA and CDR2 YSLEER. Trimming took 2 bases from V and 0 from J, leaving 8 bases between them. CDR3 length: 14 amino acids. CDR3 sequence reads: CASSQWPSSYEQYF. DNA of the CDR3: TGCGCCAGCAGCCAATGGCCTAGCTCCTACGAGCAGTACTTC.

The chain carries TRBV11-2 and TRBJ1-3; D unresolved. Looked up from germline, CDR1 is SGHAT and CDR2 is FQNNGV. This CDR3 is 12 amino acids long. Trimming shortened V by 3 bases and J by 5 bases, and 5 bases separated the two germline ends. This CDR3 reads CASSFGRNTIYF. CDR3 coding DNA: TGTGCCAGCAGCTTCGGAAGAAACACCATATATTTT.

This rearrangement joins TRBV6-6 to TRBJ2-7; no clear D gene. The V gene lost 0 bases and the J gene lost 6 bases, with 6 bases spanning the gap. This CDR3 comprises 12 residues. Germline lookup yields CDR1 MNHNY and CDR2 SVGAGI (reference sequence). Written as DNA, the CDR3 is TGTGCCAGCAGTTACTCTGCAGGCGAGCAGTACTTC. Translation: CASSYSAGEQYF.

The chain joins TRBV7-2 to TRBJ2-7, with D maybe TRBD2 (7 bases). Germline V gene sequence: CDR1 SGHTA, CDR2 FQGNSA. CDR3 length equals 14 residues. V lost 5 bases to trimming and J lost 6 bases, with 17 bases between them. CDR3 protein: CASSVLGGASEQYF. In nucleotides, the CDR3 is TGTGCCAGCAGCGTACTTGGGGGGGCTTCCGAGCAGTACTTC.

This rearrangement joins TRBV7-2 to TRBJ2-7; D not certain. Trimming stripped 1 base from V and 4 bases from J, with 8 bases between. The CDR3 has 13 residues. CDR1 is SGHTA, CDR2 FQGNSA, per germline. The CDR3 region is CASSLGSVYEQYF. As DNA, the CDR3 is TGTGCCAGCAGCTTAGGTTCCGTTTACGAGCAGTACTTC.

V is TRBV11-2 and J is TRBJ2-5, with 10 bases aligning to TRBD2. The better agreement between TRBJ2-7 and the DNA end casts doubt on the J call. CDR3 size: 17 residues. Germline V gene data show CDR1 as SGHAT and CDR2 as FQNNGV. CDR3 residues: CASTPSQASGSPYEQYF. The CDR3 region has the DNA TGTGCCAGCACCCCTTCTCAGGCTAGCGGGAGTCCCTACGAGCAGTACTTC.

The V call is TRBV6-6, the J call TRBJ1-3; a possible D gene is TRBD1 (6 bases). Trimming removed 8 bases at V and 4 bases at J, with 9 bases between. Germline V gene sequence: CDR1 MNHNY, CDR2 SVGAGI (reference sequence). CDR3 length: 12 residues. This CDR3 reads CASRTDGNTIYF. The CDR3 DNA reads TGTGCCAGCCGGACAGACGGAAACACCATATATTTT.

The J gene is TRBJ2-3, the V gene TRBV7-2; 11 nucleotides agree with TRBD2. V lost 4 bases, J lost 0 bases, and 3 bases stayed unmatched. The CDR3 spans 16 residues. Germline V CDR1 and CDR2: SGHTA, FQGNSA. Written as DNA, the CDR3 is TGTGCCAGCAGCTCAAGGACTAGCGGGAGCACAGATACGCAGTATTTT. This encodes CASSSRTSGSTDTQYF.

This chain joins TRBV6-1 and TRBJ1-4; a weak D match, TRBD1 (5 bases). Trimming removed 8 bases at V and 10 bases at J, with 14 bases between. Germline loops: CDR1 MNHNS, CDR2 SASEGT. CDR3 length: 12 residues. The CDR3 region is CASYTGGGKLFF. In DNA form, the CDR3 reads TGTGCCAGCTACACAGGTGGTGGAAAACTGTTTTTT.

The chain has TRBV10-3 and TRBJ2-6; TRBD2 is a possible D gene (5 bases). The CDR3 totals 13 residues. V lost 9 bases and J 4 bases, leaving 10 bases between the germline ends. The germline gives CDR1 ENHRY, CDR2 SYGVKD. CDR3: CAILASGANVLTF. The CDR3 DNA reads TGTGCCATTCTAGCTTCGGGGGCCAACGTCCTGACTTTC.

The V call is TRBV7-2, the J call TRBJ2-3, with D hard to call. The CDR3 contains 14 residues. V was trimmed by 2 bases and J by 0 bases, leaving 6 bases between them. Germline-derived CDR1 and CDR2 are SGHTA and FQGNSA. The CDR3 protein is CASSLPISTDTQYF. In nucleotides, the CDR3 is TGTGCCAGCAGCTTACCAATTAGCACAGATACGCAGTATTTT.

The chain couples TRBV14 to TRBJ2-3; D gene uncertain. The CDR3 covers 13 residues. V lost 0 bases and J 4 bases, leaving 5 bases between the germline ends. Looked up from germline, CDR1 is SGHDN and CDR2 is FVKESK. The CDR3 coding sequence is TGTGCCAGCAGCCAAGACGCTGCAGATACGCAGTATTTT. Translated, it gives CASSQDAADTQYF.

This chain connects TRBV11-3 to TRBJ2-5; no definite D call. The J call may be mistaken, given a closer DNA end match to TRBJ2-7. The V gene's germline CDR1 is SGHNT and CDR2 YENEEA. There are 14 residues in the CDR3. The CDR3 loop is CASSLELNSYEQYF. CDR3 nucleotide sequence: TGTGCCAGCAGCTTAGAGCTCAACAGCTACGAGCAGTACTTC.